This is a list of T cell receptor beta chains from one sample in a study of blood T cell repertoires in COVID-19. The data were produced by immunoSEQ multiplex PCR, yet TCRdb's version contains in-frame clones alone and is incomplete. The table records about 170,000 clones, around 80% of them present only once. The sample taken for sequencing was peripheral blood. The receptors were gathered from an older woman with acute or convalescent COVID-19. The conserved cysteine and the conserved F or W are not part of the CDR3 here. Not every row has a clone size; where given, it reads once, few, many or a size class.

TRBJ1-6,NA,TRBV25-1,ASSEQNSPLH
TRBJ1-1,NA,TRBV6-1,ASSEGPGQLNTEAF
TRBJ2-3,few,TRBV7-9,ASSLAGDRGFTDTQY
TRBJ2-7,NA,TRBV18,ASSPDQGSYEQY
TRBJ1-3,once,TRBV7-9,ASSLPGSDTIY
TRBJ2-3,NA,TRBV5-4,ASSLEGQGTDTQY
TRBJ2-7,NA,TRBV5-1,ASSLAMGQDEQY
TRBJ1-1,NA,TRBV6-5,ASSPISGNTEAF
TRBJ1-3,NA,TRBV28,ASSLRRSGNTIY
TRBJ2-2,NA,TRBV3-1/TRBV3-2,ASTPAGRTPTGELF
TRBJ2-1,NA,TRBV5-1,ASSLATVIEQF
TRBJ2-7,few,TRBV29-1,SVAGQGIGYEQY
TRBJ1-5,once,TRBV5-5,ASSAGQGLGQPQH
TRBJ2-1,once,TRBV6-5,ASTTSGRANEQF
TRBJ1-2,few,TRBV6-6,ASSLGQGSGYT
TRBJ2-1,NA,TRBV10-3,AITTTSGGVNEQF
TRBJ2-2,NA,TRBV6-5,ASSITEGRTGELF
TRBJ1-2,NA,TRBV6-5,ASSLPGGDGYT
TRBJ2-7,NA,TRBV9,ASSVNTVSYEQY
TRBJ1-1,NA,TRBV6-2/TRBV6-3,ASSWGRYTEAF
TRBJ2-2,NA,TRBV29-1,SVLGRRGDNTGELF
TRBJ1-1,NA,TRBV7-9,ASSLDSFTEAF
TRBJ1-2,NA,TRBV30,AWTINRDTRYGYT
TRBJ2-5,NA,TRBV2,ASSAGNQETQY
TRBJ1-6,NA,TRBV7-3,ASSLFGAGDSPLH
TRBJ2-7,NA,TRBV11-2,ASSLLVYRGEQY
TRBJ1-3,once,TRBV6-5,ASTTFSSGNTIY
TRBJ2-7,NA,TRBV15,ATSRGTSGRIHEQY
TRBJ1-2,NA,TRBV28,ASSRTGSPDMDGYT
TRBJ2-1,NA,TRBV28,ASSLLGLAGGSILYNEQF
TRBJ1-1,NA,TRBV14,ASSHSLNTEAF
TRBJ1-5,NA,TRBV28,ASTQGGENQPQH
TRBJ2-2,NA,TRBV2,ASSLREMNTGELF
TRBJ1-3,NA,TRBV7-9,ASSPTGNTIY
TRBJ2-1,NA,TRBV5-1,ASSLEGGDEQF
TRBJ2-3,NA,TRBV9,ASSRGASGAGDTQY
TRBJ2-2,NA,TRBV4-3,ASSQDLASLTLF
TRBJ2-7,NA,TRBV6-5,ASRLAYEQY
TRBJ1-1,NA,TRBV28,ASSPTGFYTEAF
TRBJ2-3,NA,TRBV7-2,ASSSGGGLTDTQY
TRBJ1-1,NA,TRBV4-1,ASSPRQMNTEAF
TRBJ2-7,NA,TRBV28,ASRLLAGGPYEQY
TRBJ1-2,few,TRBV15,ATSRDLAGGYGYT
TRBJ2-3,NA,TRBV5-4,ASSLQTYPSTDTQY
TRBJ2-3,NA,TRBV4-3,ASSQGYRLGTDTQY
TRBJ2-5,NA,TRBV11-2,ASSLEPGLETQY
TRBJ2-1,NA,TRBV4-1,ASSWDSYNEQF
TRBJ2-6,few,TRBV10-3,AINQDRAGANVLT
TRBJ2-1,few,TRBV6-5,ASSGSGYNEQF
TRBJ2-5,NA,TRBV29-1,SVAGETQY
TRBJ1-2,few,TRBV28,ASSLRFGYGYT
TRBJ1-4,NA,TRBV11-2,ASSLDQGATNEKLF
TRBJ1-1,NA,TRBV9,ASSALLMNTEAF
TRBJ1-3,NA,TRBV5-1,ASKQGLKSGNTIY